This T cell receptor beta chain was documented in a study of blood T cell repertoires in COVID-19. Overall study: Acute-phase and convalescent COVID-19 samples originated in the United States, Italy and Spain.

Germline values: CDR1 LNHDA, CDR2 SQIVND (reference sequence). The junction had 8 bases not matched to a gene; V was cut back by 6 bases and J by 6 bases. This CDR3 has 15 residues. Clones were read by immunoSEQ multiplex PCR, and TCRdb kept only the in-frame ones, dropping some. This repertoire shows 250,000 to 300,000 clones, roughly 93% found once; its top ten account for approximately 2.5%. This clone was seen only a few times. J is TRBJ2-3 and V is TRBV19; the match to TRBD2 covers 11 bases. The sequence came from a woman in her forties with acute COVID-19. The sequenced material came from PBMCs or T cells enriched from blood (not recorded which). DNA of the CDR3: TGTGCCAGTAGACAGACTAGCGGGATTCGGGATACGCAGTATTTT. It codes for CASRQTSGIRDTQYF.